Presented here are 20 T cell receptor beta chains from one specimen sequenced in a study of post-analysis software for immune sequencing data. Broader study findings: A handful of TRBV segments were significantly more frequent in patients than in controls. TRBV5-6, TRBV5-1 and TRBV20-1 were among these segments.

No antigen is known for these receptors. The library was made from cDNA and included unique molecular identifiers. TCRdb recomputed calls from the PCR reads with MiXCR, one row per CDR3 protein. The repertoire holds a few hundred thousand distinct CDR3 sequences, with roughly 34% as singletons. The sample consisted of blood. These receptors were taken from a girl younger than 18 with multiple sclerosis.

The rearrangement joins TRBV29-1 to TRBJ1-1; tentatively, D is TRBD1 (6 bases). V lost 7 bases to trimming and J lost 4 bases, with 13 bases between them. Germline V lookup: CDR1 SQVTM, CDR2 ANQGSEA. The length of the CDR3 is 12 residues. This CDR3 is CSGAPGVTEAFF. CDR3 DNA: TGCAGCGGTGCTCCAGGGGTCACTGAAGCTTTCTTT.

The chain's CDR3 is CASGPGGSNSLFF. In DNA form, the CDR3 reads TGCGCCAGCGGCCCGGGAGGGTCCAATTCTCTGTTTTTT. The gene calls are TRBV5-1 and TRBJ1-4, with D uncertain. The CDR3 contains 13 residues. The germline V and J ends were trimmed by 7 bases and 14 bases, with 21 bases remaining between them. Per germline, CDR1 SGHRS and CDR2 YFSETQ.

The chain links TRBV19 to TRBJ2-1; TRBD1 aligns across 8 bases. The V gene end was trimmed by 3 bases and the J gene end by 3 bases; junction bases not matched to a gene: 7. The CDR3 runs 16 residues. CDR1 is LNHDA and CDR2 is SQIVND in the germline V gene (reference sequence). In DNA, the CDR3 is TGTGCCAGTAGTATTGGACAGGGAGTCCTCTACAATGAGCAGTTCTTC. Translated, it gives CASSIGQGVLYNEQFF.

The chain links TRBV6-5 to TRBJ2-5; TRBD2 matches at 7 bases. There are 14 residues in the CDR3. With V trimmed by 5 bases and J by 2 bases, 5 bases remained unmatched. Germline V gene lookup returns CDR1 MNHEY and CDR2 SVGAGI. The CDR3 loop is CASSQRGRQETQYF. The CDR3 DNA reads TGTGCCAGCAGTCAGCGGGGCCGGCAAGAGACCCAGTACTTC.

This clonotype was observed many times. The chain uses TRBV4-1 and TRBJ2-7, with 9 bases identical to TRBD1. The V segment lost 4 bases and the J segment 2 bases; nucleotides outside the gene matches: 3. Looked up from germline, CDR1 is MGHRA and CDR2 is YSYEKL. The CDR3 has 14 amino acids. The CDR3 DNA reads as TGCGCCAGCAGCCCCGGGACAGGGACCTACGAGCAGTACTTC. This sequence encodes CASSPGTGTYEQYF.

Comment on this clonotype: The junction departs from germline at one end; a sequencing error may be responsible. The genes are TRBV10-3 and TRBJ1-2, with TRBD1 matching over 9 bases. Germline V gene lookup returns CDR1 ENHRY and CDR2 SYGVKD. The CDR3 sequence is 15 residues long. DNA for the CDR3: TGTGCCATCAGTGGCCCGGGACAGGGCCACTATAGCTACACCTTC. It codes for CAISGPGQGHYSYTF.

The sample holds a few counts of this clonotype. The gene calls are TRBV20-1 and TRBJ2-7; 8 nucleotides match TRBD2. Germline V gives CDR1 DFQATT, CDR2 SNEGSKA (reference sequence). CDR3 size: 12 residues. The CDR3 spells CQAGGASYEQYF. Here the CDR3 DNA reads TGCCAGGCGGGGGGCGCTTCCTACGAGCAGTACTTC.

The chain couples TRBV5-6 to TRBJ2-4; 10 bases fit TRBD2. Unmatched junction bases numbered 10, after V lost 1 base and J lost 6 bases. This CDR3 comprises 17 residues. The V gene's germline CDR1 is SGHDT and CDR2 YYEEEE. The CDR3 nucleotides read TGTGCCAGCAGCTTGCCCGAAGCGGGGGGGCCGGGAAACATTCAGTACTTC. The encoded protein is CASSLPEAGGPGNIQYF.

The J gene is TRBJ2-1, the V gene TRBV20-1, with 7 bases identical to TRBD2. V shed 2 bases, J shed 0 bases, and the junction held 10 bases outside the gene matches. The germline V gene encodes CDR1 DFQATT and CDR2 SNEGSKA (reference sequence). This CDR3 is 17 amino acids long. The CDR3 bases are TGCAGTGCTAGACCCCCGGGACTATCGGGCTCCTACAATGAGCAGTTCTTC. Its translation is CSARPPGLSGSYNEQFF.

For this clonotype: The DNA is left out, because the CDR3 cannot be placed on it with certainty; the CDR3 is given as TCRdb lists it. The gene calls are TRBV27 and TRBJ2-1; the table assigns TRBD2, which was not confirmed against the DNA. The CDR3 comprises 20 residues, both ends counted. CDR1 is MNHEY, CDR2 SMNVEV, per germline (reference sequence). The CDR3 loop is CASSSSKLLNLAGDGNEQYF.

This clonotype was seen a handful of times. The J gene is TRBJ1-2, the V gene TRBV9, with a tentative D call TRBD1 (5 bases). V was cut by 7 bases and J by 5 bases, with 18 bases left in between. The CDR3 contains 14 residues. Germline CDR1 is SGDLS and CDR2 is YYNGEE. CDR3 nucleotide sequence: TGTGCCAGCGGAACGGGGGGACCCCGGTATGGCTACACCTTC. The encoded protein is CASGTGGPRYGYTF.

There are many counts of this clonotype. This sequence joins TRBV5-1 and TRBJ2-5; 7 bases match TRBD1. The CDR3 loop spans 16 amino acids. V shed 0 bases, J shed 2 bases, and the junction held 7 bases outside the gene matches. Per germline, CDR1 SGHRS and CDR2 YFSETQ. The CDR3 DNA reads TGCGCCAGCAGCTTGGCCGGGCAGGGGGAGCAAGAGACCCAGTACTTC. This sequence encodes CASSLAGQGEQETQYF.

V usage is TRBV6-5 and J usage is TRBJ2-5; 8 bases agree with TRBD1. The closer fit of TRBJ2-7 to the DNA end suggests the J call may be wrong. Germline loops: CDR1 MNHEY, CDR2 SVGAGI. The CDR3 covers 12 residues. The CDR3 DNA reads TGTGCCAGCAGCCAGACAGGGGACGAGCAGTACTTC. It is translated as CASSQTGDEQYF.

This rearrangement joins TRBV12-3 or TRBV12-4 to TRBJ2-7; possibly TRBD1 for D (5 bases). Between the trimmed V and J ends, which lost 4 bases and 1 base, there was a span of 8 bases. This CDR3 is 13 amino acids long. CDR3 residues: CASSWGSSYEQYF. The CDR3 nucleotides are TGTGCCAGCAGTTGGGGCAGTTCCTACGAGCAGTACTTC.

This chain connects TRBV3-1 to TRBJ2-7; D call uncertain. V was clipped by 1 base and J by 2 bases, with 9 bases between them. This CDR3 is 14 amino acids long. Germline CDR1 and CDR2: LGHDT and YNNKEL (reference sequence). The CDR3 is CASSQGVAAYEQYF. The DNA of the CDR3 is TGTGCCAGCAGCCAAGGTGTGGCTGCCTACGAGCAGTACTTC.

The chain couples TRBV7-8 to TRBJ2-3, with D perhaps matching TRBD1 (5 bases). CDR1 SGHVS and CDR2 FQNEAQ come from the germline V gene. The length of the CDR3 is 16 residues. Trimming removed 7 bases at V and 2 bases at J, with 19 bases between. The CDR3 bases are TGTGCCAGCACCCTAACCGGCCAGGGCTTCACAGATACGCAGTATTTT. This sequence encodes CASTLTGQGFTDTQYF.

The genes are TRBV7-2 and TRBJ1-1; D not resolved. CDR1 is SGHTA, CDR2 FQGNSA, per germline. V was cut by 0 bases and J by 7 bases, with 6 bases left in between. This CDR3 has 12 amino acids. Here the CDR3 reads CASSLASNEAFF. For the CDR3, the DNA is TGTGCCAGCAGCTTAGCCAGCAATGAAGCTTTCTTT.

The chain recombines TRBV29-1 with TRBJ2-7; D is perhaps TRBD1 (6 bases). Trimming shortened V by 6 bases and J by 0 bases, and 12 bases separated the two germline ends. Per the germline V gene, CDR1 is SQVTM and CDR2 is ANQGSEA. This CDR3 is built from 13 residues. The CDR3 DNA reads as TGCAGCGTCTGGACAGCGAGCTCCTACGAGCAGTACTTC. This codes for CSVWTASSYEQYF.

The V and J genes are TRBV12-3 or TRBV12-4 and TRBJ2-3; the D call may be TRBD1 or TRBD2 (6 bases each). CDR3 length equals 16 residues. V lost 3 bases, J lost 2 bases, and 15 bases lay in between. CDR3 DNA sequence: TGTGCCAGCAGTTTCCCGGCCGGGGGCCTCACAGATACGCAGTATTTT. Protein product: CASSFPAGGLTDTQYF.

The table lists this clonotype with a few counts. The chain recombines TRBV7-2 with TRBJ2-3, with 12 bases lining up with TRBD2. The V gene end was trimmed by 2 bases and the J gene end by 1 base; junction bases not matched to a gene: 10. This CDR3 comprises 19 residues. Germline lookup yields CDR1 SGHTA and CDR2 FQGNSA. CDR3 DNA sequence: TGTGCCAGCAGCTTACCCCCTCCTTGGACTAGCGGGGGCACAGATACGCAGTATTTT. Protein product: CASSLPPPWTSGGTDTQYF.